Below, 12 T cell receptor beta chains from the same sample are listed, as sequenced in a study of blood T cell repertoires in COVID-19. The method was immunoSEQ multiplex PCR; TCRdb's version includes in-frame clones alone and lacks a portion of them. The sample records some 170,000 clones, about 88% being singletons. Sequencing was carried out using PBMCs or T cells enriched from blood (not recorded which). These receptors all stem from a human donor with acute COVID-19. The donor label of this sample is uncertain.

The chain links TRBV2 to TRBJ1-5, with 9 bases that match TRBD1. V dropped 8 bases and J dropped 4; count of bases not matched to a gene: 6. This CDR3 region has 14 residues. Germline CDR1 is SNHLY and CDR2 is FYNNEI. In nucleotides, the CDR3 is TGTGCCAGCCAGGCCGGGACAGGGAATCAGCCCCAGCATTTT. Protein sequence: CASQAGTGNQPQHF.

This rearrangement joins TRBV27 to TRBJ2-7; 12 bases match TRBD2. The CDR3 is made up of 16 amino acids. Germline values: CDR1 MNHEY, CDR2 SMNVEV (reference sequence). Trimming removed 1 base from V and 2 bases from J; junction bases left unmatched: 3. The CDR3 DNA sequence: TGTGCCAGCAGTTTATTTCTAGCGGGGGGGCCCTACGAGCAGTACTTC. It specifies CASSLFLAGGPYEQYF.

The chain joins TRBV6-5 to TRBJ2-5, with 9 positions matching TRBD1. The CDR3 has 15 amino acids. V was pared by 1 base and J by 6 bases, with 6 bases of the junction left unmatched. CDR1 is MNHEY and CDR2 is SVGAGI in the germline V gene. The CDR3 DNA follows: TGTGCCAGCAGTTACTATGACAGGGGGAAGCAGACCCAGTACTTC. Its translation is CASSYYDRGKQTQYF.

V and J are TRBV10-1 and TRBJ2-7; D unclear. Germline V gene sequence: CDR1 WNHNN, CDR2 SYGVQD (reference sequence). V was clipped by 6 bases and J by 0 bases, with 9 bases between them. The CDR3 has 13 residues. CDR3 amino acids: CASRGLLSYEQYF. DNA of the CDR3: TGCGCCAGCAGGGGCCTCCTCTCCTACGAGCAGTACTTC.

The chain links TRBV6-5 to TRBJ2-5; 7 bases agree with TRBD2. V was pared by 4 bases and J by 3 bases, with 8 bases of the junction left unmatched. CDR3 length: 15 residues. Germline V lookup: CDR1 MNHEY, CDR2 SVGAGI. CDR3 in amino acids: CASSSGGQGEETQYF. The CDR3 DNA sequence: TGTGCCAGCAGTTCGGGGGGTCAGGGTGAAGAGACCCAGTACTTC.

This clone occurred a few times. The chain is built from TRBV25-1 and TRBJ1-1, with 8 bases that match TRBD1. The CDR3 length is 14 residues. CDR1 is MGHDK and CDR2 is SYGVNS in the germline V gene. J gave up 3 bases and V 6 bases, and 6 bases lay outside the gene matches. CDR3 residues: CASSPTGGHTEAFF. In DNA, the CDR3 is TGTGCCAGCAGCCCAACAGGGGGGCACACTGAAGCTTTCTTT.

This rearrangement joins TRBV30 to TRBJ1-2; D may be TRBD1 (6 bases). This CDR3 is built from 10 residues. Trimming pared 4 bases from V and 8 bases from J, leaving 8 bases between. The V gene's germline CDR1 is GTSNPN and CDR2 SVGIG (reference sequence). As DNA, the CDR3 is TGTGCCTGGAAGGGGGAAGGCTACACCTTC. This codes for CAWKGEGYTF.

The V call is TRBV3-1 (or the pseudogene TRBV3-2), the J call TRBJ2-4, with D perhaps TRBD1 (6 bases). Germline V CDR1 and CDR2: LGHDT, YNNKEL (reference sequence). Trimming pared 4 bases from V and 0 bases from J, leaving 16 bases between. This CDR3 region has 17 residues. CDR3 in DNA: TGTGCCAGCAGCCCAGGCCATTCAGGGGTAGCCAAAAACATTCAGTACTTC. Protein sequence: CASSPGHSGVAKNIQYF.

The V and J genes are TRBV5-6 and TRBJ1-3; perhaps TRBD1 as D (6 bases). V was cut by 5 bases and J by 2 bases, with 11 bases left in between. Germline assignment: CDR1 SGHDT and CDR2 YYEEEE. The CDR3 runs to 14 residues. The CDR3 coding sequence is TGTGCCAGCAGGCCACAGGGCGCTGGAAACACCATATATTTT. This gives the protein CASRPQGAGNTIYF. Full variable domain (remainder filled in from reference TRBV5-6 and TRBJ1-3): DAGVTQSPTHLIKTRGQQVTLRCSPKSGHDTVSWYQQALGQGPQFIFQYYEEEERQRGNFPDRFSGHQFPNYSSELNVNALLLGDSALYLCASRPQGAGNTIYFGEGSWLTVV.

This clone has only one observation. This sequence joins TRBV19 and TRBJ1-6; 7 bases map to TRBD1. V shed 6 bases, J shed 0 bases, and the junction held 11 bases outside the gene matches. CDR1 is LNHDA and CDR2 is SQIVND in the germline V gene (reference sequence). The CDR3 has 18 amino acids. The CDR3 reads CASSSPTTGSSYNSPLHF. CDR3 nucleotide sequence: TGTGCCAGTAGCAGCCCGACGACAGGGAGCTCCTATAATTCACCCCTCCACTTT.

The chain has TRBV29-1 and TRBJ2-7; TRBD2 matches at 14 bases. The germline V gene has CDR1 SQVTM and CDR2 ANQGSEA. The CDR3 spans 15 residues. V was clipped by 6 bases and J by 2 bases; unmatched bases: 6. CDR3 amino acids: CSVEGLAGAPYEQYF. DNA for the CDR3: TGCAGCGTGGAGGGACTAGCGGGGGCCCCCTACGAGCAGTACTTC.

This clone was recorded once. J is TRBJ2-5 and V is TRBV19; D remains ambiguous. This CDR3 is built from 15 residues. V lost 4 bases and J lost 0, with 12 bases in between. The germline V gene encodes CDR1 LNHDA and CDR2 SQIVND (reference sequence). CDR3 in amino acids: CASSRAVMYQETQYF. CDR3 coding DNA: TGTGCCAGTAGTAGGGCAGTAATGTACCAAGAGACCCAGTACTTC.